These 20 T cell receptor beta chains were sequenced from one sample in a study of T cells after yellow fever vaccination (dated by TCRdb to about 2019). Interpreted using the paper, the treatment or condition label stands for: live attenuated yellow fever vaccine strain. The library relied on 5' RACE. The instrument given in TCRdb is Illumina HiSeq 2500. The public reads were quality trimmed at Q25 with fastp and then assembled into clones with MiXCR by TCRdb, keeping productive beta chains. A single entry per CDR3 protein holds the most common genes and DNA from its merged rows. The sample yields 250,000 or so distinct CDR3 sequences; around 6.7% were counted once. About 0.95% of the sample is held by the ten biggest clonotypes. Sequenced material: CD4+ T cells sorted from PBMCs, taken on the day of the yellow fever booster vaccination. These receptors were collected from a man in his thirties or forties who received the YFV17D yellow fever vaccine.

The chain is built from TRBV7-9 and TRBJ2-5; 7 nucleotides agree with TRBD1. This CDR3 has 13 amino acids. CDR1 is SEHNR and CDR2 is FQNEAQ in the germline V gene (reference sequence). V was pared by 7 bases and J by 2 bases, with 4 bases of the junction left unmatched. Here the CDR3 reads CASTGTAQETQYF. DNA for the CDR3: TGTGCCAGCACAGGGACAGCACAAGAGACCCAGTACTTC.

The chain uses TRBV7-2 and TRBJ2-7, with D unclear. The V gene lost 2 bases and the J gene lost 6 bases, with 17 bases spanning the gap. The germline gives CDR1 SGHTA, CDR2 FQGNSA. The CDR3 consists of 15 residues. CDR3 region: CASSLRGGTFSEQYF. The CDR3 DNA follows: TGTGCCAGCAGCTTACGCGGCGGAACCTTCTCCGAGCAGTACTTC. Looking up the rest from reference TRBV7-2 and TRBJ2-7 gives the full variable domain: GAGVSQSPSNKVTEKGKDVELRCDPISGHTALYWYRQSLGQGLEFLIYFQGNSAPDKSGLPSDRFSAERTGGSVSTLTIQRTQQEDSAVYLCASSLRGGTFSEQYFGPGTRLTVT.

The chain uses TRBV11-2 and TRBJ1-1, with D perhaps matching TRBD1 (5 bases). CDR3 size: 15 residues. Trimming removed 1 base from V and 3 bases from J, with 12 bases in between. In germline, CDR1 is SGHAT, CDR2 FQNNGV. The CDR3 nucleotides are TGTGCCAGCAGCTTAGCGGGGACCCGATACACTGAAGCTTTCTTT. Translation: CASSLAGTRYTEAFF.

In its sample, this clonotype was seen many times. The CDR3 here is CASSPWVAEDNEQFF. The DNA for the CDR3 is TGTGCCAGCAGCCCGTGGGTAGCGGAGGACAATGAGCAGTTCTTC. The chain combines TRBV7-6 with TRBJ2-1, with D perhaps TRBD2 (6 bases). The V and J ends lost 5 bases and 5 bases respectively, with 16 bases between them. Germline values: CDR1 SGHVS, CDR2 FNYEAQ. This CDR3 has 15 amino acids.

This rearrangement joins TRBV7-6 to TRBJ2-7, with 7 nucleotides matching TRBD1. The V gene's germline CDR1 is SGHVS and CDR2 FNYEAQ. The CDR3 sequence is 15 residues long. Unmatched junction bases numbered 9, after V lost 1 base and J lost 6 bases. The CDR3 nucleotides read TGTGCCAGCAGCTTAGGGACAGGCTCAACGTCCGAGCAGTACTTC. This translates into CASSLGTGSTSEQYF.

This clonotype was recorded at least ten times. The chain couples TRBV14 to TRBJ1-1, with D unclear. This CDR3 comprises 13 residues. Looked up from germline, CDR1 is SGHDN and CDR2 is FVKESK. V lost 1 base and J 9 bases, leaving 12 bases between the germline ends. Here the CDR3 reads CASSQVGVGKAFF. CDR3 sequence (DNA): TGTGCCAGCAGCCAAGTAGGAGTAGGGAAAGCTTTCTTT.

V is TRBV4-3 and J is TRBJ1-2; 11 bases match TRBD1. The ends lost 0 bases at V and 8 bases at J; junction bases unmatched: 8. This CDR3 has 16 amino acids. The germline CDR1 and CDR2 sequences are LGHNA and YSLEER. CDR3 region: CASSQEWTGGAGGYTF. In nucleotides, the CDR3 is TGCGCCAGCAGCCAAGAGTGGACAGGGGGCGCAGGAGGCTACACCTTC.

The sample holds many counts of this clonotype. The CDR3 DNA sequence: TGTGCCAGCAGTTCATCGGGTGATGGTGGGAACGAGCAGTACTTC. It codes for CASSSSGDGGNEQYF. This rearrangement joins TRBV28 to TRBJ2-7; no definite D call. This CDR3 region has 15 residues. V gave up 4 bases and J gave up 5 bases, with 18 bases separating them. Germline values: CDR1 MDHEN, CDR2 SYDVKM. Variable domain in full (rest from reference TRBV28 and TRBJ2-7): DVKVTQSSRYLVKRTGEKVFLECVQDMDHENMFWYRQDPGLGLRLIYFSYDVKMKEKGDIPEGYSVSREKKERFSLILESASTNQTSMYLCASSSSGDGGNEQYFGPGTRLTVT.

This clonotype was picked up many times. J is TRBJ2-1 and V is TRBV20-1, with a tentative D call TRBD2 (6 bases). CDR3 length equals 14 residues. Between the trimmed V and J ends, which lost 3 bases and 8 bases, there was a span of 17 bases. Looked up from germline, CDR1 is DFQATT and CDR2 is SNEGSKA (reference sequence). The CDR3 loop is CSARAASVSHEQFF. CDR3 DNA: TGCAGTGCTAGGGCGGCTAGCGTTAGTCATGAGCAGTTCTTC.

In this sample, this clonotype turned up many times. This rearrangement joins TRBV6-2 or TRBV6-3 to TRBJ2-1, with 7 bases that match TRBD2. The CDR3 consists of 15 residues. J lost 6 bases, V lost 4 bases, and 9 bases had no gene match. CDR1 is MNHEY, CDR2 SVGEGT, per germline. Here the CDR3 reads CASSFSPTSTNEQFF. In DNA form, the CDR3 reads TGTGCCAGCAGTTTTTCCCCGACTAGCACCAATGAGCAGTTCTTC.

This clonotype was detected only a few times. This chain links TRBV5-1 with TRBJ2-7; 13 bases align to TRBD2. This CDR3 is built from 18 residues. In germline, CDR1 is SGHRS, CDR2 YFSETQ. The V segment lost 2 bases and the J segment 3 bases; nucleotides outside the gene matches: 11. CDR3 residues: CASSFRSGTSGTSYEQYF. The CDR3 nucleotides read TGCGCCAGCAGCTTCCGGAGTGGGACTAGCGGGACAAGCTACGAGCAGTACTTC.

Ten or more counts support this clonotype. CDR3 in DNA: TGCAGTGCCCAACCGGGACAAGAGACCCAGTACTTC. This translates into CSAQPGQETQYF. The chain uses TRBV20-1 and TRBJ2-5, with D perhaps TRBD2 (5 bases). V was pared by 6 bases and J by 2 bases, with 10 bases between. The CDR3 length is 12 residues. The germline V gene encodes CDR1 DFQATT and CDR2 SNEGSKA (reference sequence).

The rearrangement uses TRBV12-3 or TRBV12-4 and TRBJ2-3; TRBD2 matches 9 bases. V was pared by 5 bases and J by 2 bases, with 5 bases of the junction left unmatched. The CDR3 has 15 residues. As DNA, the CDR3 is TGTGCCAGCAGTGTGGGACTAGCTCACACAGATACGCAGTATTTT. Amino acid sequence: CASSVGLAHTDTQYF.

This clonotype was observed a few times. V and J are TRBV18 and TRBJ2-5; D is ambiguous. The CDR3 covers 13 residues. CDR1 KGHSH and CDR2 LQKENI come from the germline V gene. V lost 3 bases and J 3 bases, leaving 8 bases between the germline ends. The CDR3 here is CASSPSVKETQYF. CDR3 DNA: TGTGCCAGCTCACCCTCAGTGAAAGAGACCCAGTACTTC.

This clonotype was counted ten times or more. The chain recombines TRBV30 with TRBJ2-1; possibly TRBD2 for D (6 bases). There are 15 residues in the CDR3. Per germline, CDR1 GTSNPN and CDR2 SVGIG (reference sequence). With 0 bases removed from V and 3 bases from J, the gap between germline ends came to 12 bases. In nucleotides, the CDR3 is TGTGCCTGGAGTGTATTAACTAGCCTCTACAATGAGCAGTTCTTC. Amino acids: CAWSVLTSLYNEQFF.

This clonotype occurred a few times. This chain joins TRBV7-7 and TRBJ2-7; TRBD2 aligns across 11 bases. The CDR3 length is 15 residues. CDR1 and CDR2 from the germline V gene are SSHAT and FNYEAQ (reference sequence). Germline trimming cut 5 bases from V and 6 bases from J; bases unmatched to any gene: 9. CDR3 coding DNA: TGTGCCAGCAGCGAGACTAGCGGGATTGGTGCCGAGCAGTACTTC. Its protein is CASSETSGIGAEQYF.

This clonotype came up a few times. This chain connects TRBV20-1 to TRBJ2-7, with 8 bases that match TRBD1. Germline V lookup: CDR1 DFQATT, CDR2 SNEGSKA (reference sequence). The length of the CDR3 is 15 residues. The J segment lost 6 bases and the V segment lost 5 bases, leaving 15 bases of the junction unmatched. Here the CDR3 DNA reads TGCAGTGCTGACGATAATGCCGGGACAGGTCCCGAGCAGTACTTC. Translation: CSADDNAGTGPEQYF.

J is TRBJ2-1 and V is TRBV10-2; D possibly corresponds to TRBD1 (6 bases). Per the germline V gene, CDR1 is WSHSY and CDR2 is SAAADI. The CDR3 extends over 14 amino acids. Trimming removed 4 bases at V and 8 bases at J, with 15 bases between. CDR3 in DNA: TGCGCCAGCAGTGGCAGGGGTCCGACGGATGAGCAGTTCTTC. It is translated as CASSGRGPTDEQFF.

This clonotype was recorded a few times. The CDR3 DNA reads as TGTGCCAGCAGCACTTTGCGGGGCCAGTACTTC. Residues: CASSTLRGQYF. V and J are TRBV6-2 or TRBV6-3 and TRBJ2-5; a possible D gene is TRBD2 (6 bases). CDR3 length equals 11 residues. Germline CDR1 reads MNHEY; CDR2 reads SVGEGT. Trimming removed 6 bases at V and 10 bases at J, with 12 bases between.

The V gene is TRBV19, the J gene TRBJ2-5; D call uncertain. Trimming cost V 9 bases and J 4 bases, with 24 bases left between them. CDR1 and CDR2 (germline): LNHDA, SQIVND (reference sequence). This CDR3 region has 16 residues. CDR3 bases: TGTGCCAGCACAACTTCAAGACGAGTTTCGGGAGAGACCCAGTACTTC. Protein sequence: CASTTSRRVSGETQYF.